This T cell receptor (beta chain) was sequenced during a study of cytotoxic CD8 clonotypes in ibrutinib-treated CLL. The ends lost 7 bases at V and 3 bases at J; junction bases unmatched: 2. There are 13 residues in the CDR3. Germline values: CDR1 SQVTM, CDR2 ANQGSEA. Method: immunoSEQ multiplex PCR; TCRdb's copy keeps in-frame clones and lacks some. The table lists 270,000 or so clones, more than 70% of them singletons. The origin of this receptor is a human donor with chronic lymphocytic leukemia. This sample comprised PBMCs, obtained at disease progression, from a patient treated with ibrutinib. The chain uses TRBV29-1 and TRBJ2-1; 11 bases match TRBD2. The CDR3 protein is CSAGTSGYNEQFF. The CDR3 DNA reads as TGCAGCGCGGGGACTAGCGGCTACAATGAGCAGTTCTTC.